The entry below describes one TCR beta chain. Its antigen is currently unknown. CDR3 length equals 15 residues. CDR1 is SGDLS and CDR2 is YYNGEE in the germline V gene. V was pared by 3 bases and J by 2 bases, with 12 bases between. Likely unrecorded immune exposures existed in these nominally healthy donors. The sample is drawn from a study of cytomegalovirus exposure and HLA in healthy donors. Overall study context: Most genotyped donors, over 70% of 300 to 400, had Caucasian-associated genetic ancestry. Findings and limits, study-wide: In an earlier analysis, about 87% or about 30%: the productive usage of most TCR beta V segments. Specific recognition of CMV antigens was confirmed in vitro for three chains (all CMV-associated).

PCR used 60 Vbeta primers and 13 Jbeta primers. Assay used: immunoSEQ multiplex PCR; TCRdb lists only in-frame clones, some missing. Of about 130,000 clones listed, approximately 80% are singletons. The sample taken for sequencing was PBMCs. The V call is TRBV9, the J call TRBJ1-5, with a possible D match to TRBD1 (5 bases). The clonotype was recovered from a woman under 30 in good health and CMV-seropositive. The CDR3 here is CASSAGGLGNQPQHF. Here the CDR3 DNA reads TGTGCCAGCAGCGCCGGGGGGTTAGGCAATCAGCCCCAGCATTTT.